This T cell receptor beta chain was obtained from a study of Ad26.COV2.S vaccination and SARS-CoV-2 variants. About the research overall: Intramuscular Ad26.COV2.S doses were given once or twice, 56 days apart.

V trimming: 2 bases; J trimming: 5 bases; junction bases outside the gene matches: 20. Per the germline V gene, CDR1 is SGHTA and CDR2 is FQGNSA. The CDR3 totals 19 residues. As to treatment: 19 received Ad26.COV2.S at low or high dose, single or two shots; several received placebo; per-sample allocation not given. Following the first vaccine or placebo injection, samples were taken on day 63. Vaccination employed an Ad26 vector expressing the Wuhan-strain SARS-CoV-2 spike. Findings of the study overall: There was reportedly substantial breadth in spike-specific CD8+ and CD4+ T cell responses after vaccination. Total T cell responses may have been underestimated by the TCR breadth and depth analyses.

The repertoire was sequenced with immunoSEQ multiplex PCR; TCRdb's copy has only in-frame clones and lacks some. The repertoire includes 300,000 to 400,000 clones, about nine tenths of them detected once, and 6.4% sits in the top ten. Points on this clone: Its target is not known.

This specimen was peripheral blood, taken in a trial of Ad26.COV2.S vaccine versus placebo. The clonotype originates from a person aged 18-65 years who received the Ad26.COV2.S COVID-19 vaccine or a placebo. The V call is TRBV7-2, the J call TRBJ2-7; 8 bases agree with TRBD1. The CDR3 loop is CASSLLRHLFDRGPNEQYF. The CDR3 DNA sequence: TGTGCCAGCAGCTTACTACGCCATTTGTTTGACAGGGGCCCCAACGAGCAGTACTTC. The full variable domain, in which reference TRBV7-2 and TRBJ2-7 provide the parts outside the CDR3, is GAGVSQSPSNKVTEKGKDVELRCDPISGHTALYWYRQSLGQGLEFLIYFQGNSAPDKSGLPSDRFSAERTGGSVSTLTIQRTQQEDSAVYLCASSLLRHLFDRGPNEQYFGPGTRLTVT.